A selection of T cell receptor beta chains follows, all from one sample in a study of Ad26.COV2.S vaccination and SARS-CoV-2 variants. TCRdb's copy holds only in-frame clones and misses some; the assay was immunoSEQ multiplex PCR. This sample has approximately 500,000 clones, with 87% found just once. The sequences come from peripheral blood, collected in a trial of Ad26.COV2.S vaccine versus placebo. The receptor source for this set is a person between 18 and 60 years old who received the Ad26.COV2.S COVID-19 vaccine or a placebo. The CDR3 runs from the conserved cysteine through the conserved F or W. Fields, in order: V gene, clone size, D gene, J gene, CDR3 DNA, CDR3 protein. The D gene is left open where the match is weak. Some rows have no size entry. The others give once, few or many, or a class for an expanded clone.

V gene: TRBV6-5; clone size: NA; D gene: NA; J gene: TRBJ1-6; CDR3 DNA: TGTGCCAGCAGTTACCAGTCAGGGGTCTCACCCCTCCACTTT; CDR3 protein: CASSYQSGVSPLHF
V gene: TRBV19; clone size: NA; D gene: NA; J gene: TRBJ2-1; CDR3 DNA: TGTGCCAGTATAGGGGATGAGCAGTTCTTC; CDR3 protein: CASIGDEQFF
V gene: TRBV7-9; clone size: NA; D gene: NA; J gene: TRBJ2-1; CDR3 DNA: TGTGCCAGCAGCTTAGAATCACAGCACAATGAGCAGTTCTTC; CDR3 protein: CASSLESQHNEQFF
V gene: TRBV20-1; clone size: NA; D gene: TRBD2; J gene: TRBJ2-1; CDR3 DNA: TGCAGTGCTATCCGGGGGGGTGAGCAGTTCTTC; CDR3 protein: CSAIRGGEQFF
V gene: TRBV9; clone size: NA; D gene: NA; J gene: TRBJ2-1; CDR3 DNA: TGTGCCAGCAGCGTAGTCCCCACACCCAATGAGCAGTTCTTC; CDR3 protein: CASSVVPTPNEQFF
V gene: TRBV30; clone size: NA; D gene: TRBD2; J gene: TRBJ2-1; CDR3 DNA: TGTGCCTGGAGTAAGAAGGGGGGACTAGCCAATGAGCAGTTCTTC; CDR3 protein: CAWSKKGGLANEQFF
V gene: TRBV6-6; clone size: NA; D gene: TRBD1; J gene: TRBJ2-3; CDR3 DNA: TGTGCCAGCAGTTCCCTAAGGACAGGGGCGGCAGATACGCAGTATTTT; CDR3 protein: CASSSLRTGAADTQYF
V gene: TRBV3-1/TRBV3-2; clone size: NA; D gene: NA; J gene: TRBJ1-1; CDR3 DNA: TGTGCCAGCAGCCAAGGGACAAGGGGGTTGAACACTGAAGCTTTCTTT; CDR3 protein: CASSQGTRGLNTEAFF
V gene: TRBV27; clone size: NA; D gene: TRBD1; J gene: TRBJ1-4; CDR3 DNA: TGTGCCAGCGCGGGACAGGGAAGTGAAAAACTGTTTTTT; CDR3 protein: CASAGQGSEKLFF
V gene: TRBV6-1; clone size: few; D gene: NA; J gene: TRBJ2-2; CDR3 DNA: TGTGCCAGCAGTGAATTTAGGAACACCGGGGAGCTGTTTTTT; CDR3 protein: CASSEFRNTGELFF